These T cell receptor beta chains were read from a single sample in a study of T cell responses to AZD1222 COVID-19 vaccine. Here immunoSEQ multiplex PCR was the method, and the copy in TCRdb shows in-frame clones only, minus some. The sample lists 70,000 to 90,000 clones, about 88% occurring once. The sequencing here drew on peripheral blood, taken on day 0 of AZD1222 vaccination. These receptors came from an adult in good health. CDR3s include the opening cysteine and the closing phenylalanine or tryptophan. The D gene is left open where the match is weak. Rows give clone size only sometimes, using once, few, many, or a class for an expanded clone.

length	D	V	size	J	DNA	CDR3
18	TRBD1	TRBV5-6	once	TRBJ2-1	TGTGCCAGCAGCTTCGGGACAGGGGGCACCGATCGATACAATGAGCAGTTCTTC	CASSFGTGGTDRYNEQFF
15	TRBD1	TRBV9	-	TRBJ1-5	TGTGCCAGCAGCGCTACAGGGACAGGCAATCAGCCCCAGCATTTT	CASSATGTGNQPQHF
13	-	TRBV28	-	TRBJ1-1	TGTGCCAGCAGTTTAAGGTTGAACACTGAAGCTTTCTTT	CASSLRLNTEAFF
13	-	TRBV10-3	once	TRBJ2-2	TGTGCCATCAATCAGGGTGGGACCGGGGAGCTGTTTTTT	CAINQGGTGELFF
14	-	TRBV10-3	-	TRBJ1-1	TGTGCCATCAGTGAGTCGAAAGTGAACACTGAAGCTTTCTTT	CAISESKVNTEAFF
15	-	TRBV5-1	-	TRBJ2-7	TGCGCCAGCAGCTTGGGGGCAGGGGGGACCTACGAGCAGTACTTC	CASSLGAGGTYEQYF
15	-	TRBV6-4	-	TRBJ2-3	TGTGCCAGCAGTCCAGGACAGTCAGATTCAGATACGCAGTATTTT	CASSPGQSDSDTQYF
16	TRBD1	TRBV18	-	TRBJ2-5	TGTGCCAGCTCACCACGGGGACAGGGGTACCAAGAGACCCAGTACTTC	CASSPRGQGYQETQYF
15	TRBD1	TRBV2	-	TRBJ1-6	TGTGCCAGCACCAAAGAACATGGACAGGGGGTTTATCTCCACTTT	CASTKEHGQGVYLHF
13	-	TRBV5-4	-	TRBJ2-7	TGTGCCAGCAGCTTGAACGACGGCTACGAGCAGTACTTC	CASSLNDGYEQYF
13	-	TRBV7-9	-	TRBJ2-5	TGTGCCAGCAGCCTGGGACAACAAGAGACCCAGTACTTC	CASSLGQQETQYF
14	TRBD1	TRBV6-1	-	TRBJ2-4	TGTGCCAGCAGTGAATATACAGGGGTAAACATTCAGTACTTC	CASSEYTGVNIQYF
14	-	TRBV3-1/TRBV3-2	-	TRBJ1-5	TGTGCCAGCAGCCAAGGGGGAAGCAATCAGCCCCAGCATTTT	CASSQGGSNQPQHF
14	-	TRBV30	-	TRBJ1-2	TGTGCCTGGAGGAGGACCGACCGAAACTATGGCTACACCTTC	CAWRRTDRNYGYTF
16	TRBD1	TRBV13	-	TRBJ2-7	TGTGCCAGCAGCTCAAGTCACGGGACAGTCTCCTACGAGCAGTACTTC	CASSSSHGTVSYEQYF
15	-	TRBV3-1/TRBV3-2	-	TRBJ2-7	TGTGCCAGCAGCAACACCAGGGGTCCCCACTACGAGCAGTACTTC	CASSNTRGPHYEQYF
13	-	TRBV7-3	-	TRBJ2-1	TGTGCCAGCAGCCGGATAAACCTCGATGAGCAGTTCTTC	CASSRINLDEQFF
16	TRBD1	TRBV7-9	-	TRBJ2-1	TGTGCCAGCAGCGGCTTCGGGACAGGAGTTTACAATGAGCAGTTCTTC	CASSGFGTGVYNEQFF
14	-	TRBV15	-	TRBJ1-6	TGTGCCACCAGCAGAGATAATTCCCATTCACCCCTCCACTTT	CATSRDNSHSPLHF
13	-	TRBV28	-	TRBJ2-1	TGTGCCAGCAGTCGGGGGTTCTACAATGAGCAGTTCTTC	CASSRGFYNEQFF
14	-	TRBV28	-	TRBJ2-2	TGTGCCAGCAGTTTCTTCCACAGGGCCGGGGAGCTGTTTTTT	CASSFFHRAGELFF
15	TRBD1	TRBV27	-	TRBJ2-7	TGTGCCAGCAGTTTCCGGGACAGGCCTGTCCACGAGCAGTACTTC	CASSFRDRPVHEQYF
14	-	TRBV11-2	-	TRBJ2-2	TGTGCCAGCAGCTCCCCTCGTGGCACCGGGGAGCTGTTTTTT	CASSSPRGTGELFF
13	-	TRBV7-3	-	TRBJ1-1	TGTGCCAGCAGCTTATCGGTTAACACTGAAGCTTTCTTT	CASSLSVNTEAFF
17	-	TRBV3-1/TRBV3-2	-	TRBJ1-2	TGTGCCAGCAGCCCGTCAATGGGCAGGGCCGCTAACTATGGCTACACCTTC	CASSPSMGRAANYGYTF
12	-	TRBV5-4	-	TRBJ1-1	TGTGCCAGCAGGGGTGGGGGCACTGAAGCTTTCTTT	CASRGGGTEAFF
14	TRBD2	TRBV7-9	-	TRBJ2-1	TGTGCCAGCAGCCCCGGACTAGCGGGAGTTGAGCAGTTCTTC	CASSPGLAGVEQFF
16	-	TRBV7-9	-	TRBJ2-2	TGTGCCAGCAGCTTAAGGGGGGCGCTGAACACCGGGGAGCTGTTTTTT	CASSLRGALNTGELFF
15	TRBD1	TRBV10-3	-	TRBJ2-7	TGTGCCATCAGGGCCGACAGGGTGGGCCCCTACGAGCAGTACTTC	CAIRADRVGPYEQYF
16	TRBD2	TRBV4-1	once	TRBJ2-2	TGCGCCAGCAGCCAAGAAAGCGGGGCCCGCACCGGGGAGCTGTTTTTT	CASSQESGARTGELFF
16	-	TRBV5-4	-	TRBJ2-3	TGTGCCAGCAGCTTTGGGGGGTCCCCCAAAGCAGATACGCAGTATTTT	CASSFGGSPKADTQYF
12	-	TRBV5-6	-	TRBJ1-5	TGTGCCAGCAGCTGGGCAGGCCAGCCCCAGCATTTT	CASSWAGQPQHF
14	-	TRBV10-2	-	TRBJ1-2	TGCGCCAGCAGTGGGTGGACCTCTAACTATGGCTACACCTTC	CASSGWTSNYGYTF
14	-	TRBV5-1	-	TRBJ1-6	TGCGCCAGCAGCCCCGGACAGTATAATTCACCCCTCCACTTT	CASSPGQYNSPLHF
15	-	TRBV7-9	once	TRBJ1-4	TGTGCCAGCAGCTTTTCTATAGGGGAGGATGAAAAACTGTTTTTT	CASSFSIGEDEKLFF